This TCR beta chain is drawn from a study of blood T cell repertoires in COVID-19. The protocol was immunoSEQ multiplex PCR, while the TCRdb copy is restricted to in-frame clones and leaves out a portion. The repertoire consists of about 240,000 clones, with about 91% occurring once and the leading ten covering 2.6%. Per germline, CDR1 LNHDA and CDR2 SQIVND (reference sequence). V was pared by 4 bases and J by 4 bases, with 8 bases between. There are 12 residues in the CDR3. This sequence was found in a woman aged 25 to 39 with acute COVID-19. Specimen: PBMCs or T cells enriched from blood (not recorded which). V gene TRBV19 combines with J gene TRBJ2-7; D may be TRBD2 (6 bases). CDR3 coding DNA: TGTGCCAGTAGTACCGGGGGTTACGAGCAGTACTTC. It codes for CASSTGGYEQYF.